Presented here are 15 T cell receptor beta chains from one specimen sequenced in a study of regulatory T cells in long-lasting Graves disease. Arm-PCR of CDR3 regions and iRepertoire HTBI primers were the basis on which TCR beta libraries were built. MiXCR, applied by TCRdb to the multiplex PCR reads, yields one record per CDR3 protein. The sample contains hundreds of thousands of distinct CDR3 sequences, roughly a fifth of which appear only once. Time point specified: persistent/refractory GD, antithyroid drugs over 5 years with positive TRAb. The TCR library used RNA extracted from PBMCs. The sequenced sample was peripheral blood mononuclear cells (PBMCs), obtained when the disease was refractory, from a patient treated with antithyroid drugs. These TCRs come from a female donor with Graves disease.

This clonotype appeared many times. Here the CDR3 DNA reads TGTGCCAGCAGTTACTCTTCCACCGGGGAGCTGTTTTTT. Its translation is CASSYSSTGELFF. The gene calls are TRBV6-5 and TRBJ2-2; D uncertain. The CDR3 consists of 13 residues. In germline, CDR1 is MNHEY, CDR2 SVGAGI. Trimming took off 0 bases at V and 4 bases at J, with 3 bases between the two ends.

The chain employs TRBV5-1 and TRBJ2-7; TRBD2 aligns across 9 bases. This CDR3 contains 16 residues. Germline values: CDR1 SGHRS, CDR2 YFSETQ. V dropped 0 bases and J dropped 3; count of bases not matched to a gene: 7. The CDR3 protein is CASSLGPSGTSYEQYF. The CDR3 DNA is TGCGCCAGCAGCTTGGGACCTAGCGGGACCAGCTACGAGCAGTACTTC.

The chain couples TRBV18 to TRBJ2-5, with 10 bases aligning to TRBD2. After removal of 0 bases from V and 5 bases from J, the junction contained 9 bases not matched to a gene. This CDR3 has 17 amino acids. The V gene's germline CDR1 is KGHSH and CDR2 LQKENI. CDR3 DNA sequence: TGTGCCAGCTCACCACCTCGGCTGGGACTAGCGTCTGAGACCCAGTACTTC. This codes for CASSPPRLGLASETQYF.

This clonotype was observed at least ten times. The chain recombines TRBV11-2 with TRBJ2-7; no definite D call. Germline V CDR1 and CDR2: SGHAT, FQNNGV. V shed 4 bases and J shed 0 bases, with 7 bases lying between them. The CDR3 totals 13 residues. This CDR3 reads CASSSGPSYEQYF. In DNA, the CDR3 is TGTGCCAGCAGCTCCGGACCCTCCTACGAGCAGTACTTC.

V usage is TRBV4-1 and J usage is TRBJ1-4; the D gene is possibly TRBD1 (6 bases). Trimming took off 1 base at V and 7 bases at J, with 16 bases between the two ends. Germline assignment: CDR1 MGHRA and CDR2 YSYEKL. The CDR3 runs 16 residues. The CDR3 loop is CASSQGLRGAIEKLFF. Written as DNA, the CDR3 is TGCGCCAGCAGCCAAGGGCTTCGGGGGGCGATTGAAAAACTGTTTTTT.

The chain carries TRBV5-1 and TRBJ2-3, with 13 bases lining up with TRBD2. The CDR3 is 15 residues long. Losses at the gene ends were 6 bases for V and 4 bases for J; bases not matched to a gene: 5. CDR1 and CDR2 (germline): SGHRS, YFSETQ. The CDR3 DNA sequence: TGCGCCAGCAAAACTAGCGGGAGGGCCCCAGATACGCAGTATTTT. Translation gives CASKTSGRAPDTQYF.

The rearrangement uses TRBV7-8 and TRBJ2-5; 11 bases are shared with TRBD1. CDR3 length: 15 amino acids. The ends lost 8 bases at V and 4 bases at J; junction bases unmatched: 9. Per the germline V gene, CDR1 is SGHVS and CDR2 is FQNEAQ. In DNA, the CDR3 is TGTGCCAGCGGGCCGGACAGGGGGCAGCGAGAGACCCAGTACTTC. This encodes CASGPDRGQRETQYF.

There are a few counts of this clonotype. The CDR3 DNA sequence: TGTGCCAGCAGCTTAGGGACAGCCTTCAACGGATGCACCTTC. Protein sequence: CASSLGTAFNGCTF. The rearrangement links TRBV7-9 to TRBJ1-2, with D perhaps matching TRBD1 (6 bases). This CDR3 spans 14 amino acids. V gave up 1 base and J gave up 13 bases, with 19 bases separating them. Germline V gene data show CDR1 as SEHNR and CDR2 as FQNEAQ (reference sequence).

The chain carries TRBV5-1 and TRBJ1-6; perhaps TRBD1 as D (5 bases). V was clipped by 0 bases and J by 6 bases, with 7 bases between them. Germline CDR1 SGHRS, CDR2 YFSETQ. The CDR3 is 14 residues long. Here the CDR3 reads CASSLDQGNSPLHF. The CDR3 DNA is TGCGCCAGCAGCTTGGACCAGGGTAATTCACCCCTCCACTTT.

This clonotype was recorded at least ten times. The rearrangement joins TRBV2 to TRBJ1-2; weak D call: TRBD1 (5 bases). V lost 2 bases and J 4 bases, leaving 11 bases between the germline ends. This CDR3 contains 14 residues. CDR1 SNHLY and CDR2 FYNNEI come from the germline V gene. Written as DNA, the CDR3 is TGTGCCAGCAGTGAATCAGGGCTTAGCTATGGCTACACCTTC. Its translation is CASSESGLSYGYTF. The whole variable domain, remainder taken from reference TRBV2 and TRBJ1-2, is EPEVTQTPSHQVTQMGQEVILRCVPISNHLYFYWYRQILGQKVEFLVSFYNNEISEKSEIFDDQFSVERPDGSNFTLKIRSTKLEDSAMYFCASSESGLSYGYTFGSGTRLTVV.

J is TRBJ1-1 and V is TRBV3-1, with a tentative D call TRBD1 (6 bases). This CDR3 has 15 residues. Trimming stripped 0 bases from V and 5 bases from J, with 13 bases between. Germline CDR1 and CDR2: LGHDT and YNNKEL (reference sequence). CDR3 loop: CASSQDGGRGTEAFF. Here the CDR3 DNA reads TGTGCCAGCAGCCAAGACGGAGGCAGGGGAACTGAAGCTTTCTTT.

In its sample, this clonotype was seen once. A much larger clone lies one base from this, so it may be a read error. The rearrangement uses TRBV6-1 and TRBJ2-7; 12 bases are shared with TRBD2. CDR1 MNHNS and CDR2 SASEGT come from the germline V gene. This CDR3 region has 14 residues. After removal of 10 bases from V and 5 bases from J, the junction contained 9 bases not matched to a gene. CDR3 in amino acids: CATTPSGRGHEQYF. For the CDR3, the DNA is TGTGCCACTACCCCTAGCGGGAGGGGACACGAGCAGTACTTC.

This clonotype was detected many times. The rearrangement uses TRBV2 and TRBJ1-1; D is unclear. The CDR3 contains 11 residues. Looked up from germline, CDR1 is SNHLY and CDR2 is FYNNEI. CDR3 coding DNA: TGTGGCACTCCGGGAAACACTGAAGCTTTCTTT. This sequence encodes CGTPGNTEAFF. Full variable domain (outside the CDR3, taken from reference TRBV2 and TRBJ1-1): EPEVTQTPSHQVTQMGQEVILRCVPISNHLYFYWYRQILGQKVEFLVSFYNNEISEKSEIFDDQFSVERPDGSNFTLKIRSTKLEDSAMYFCGTPGNTEAFFGQGTRLTVV.

This clonotype was found a few times. This chain links TRBV6-1 with TRBJ1-4; 9 nucleotides agree with TRBD1. The ends lost 2 bases at V and 6 bases at J; junction bases unmatched: 7. This CDR3 spans 16 amino acids. Germline CDR1 and CDR2: MNHNS and SASEGT. As DNA, the CDR3 is TGTGCCAGCAGTGAAAAGATGGGACAGGGCGATGAAAAACTGTTTTTT. Translation: CASSEKMGQGDEKLFF.

The J gene is TRBJ2-5, the V gene TRBV3-1, with a tentative D call TRBD2 (5 bases). V was shortened by 0 bases and J by 2 bases, with 16 bases between the two germline ends. This CDR3 comprises 17 residues. Germline CDR1 and CDR2: LGHDT and YNNKEL (reference sequence). CDR3 amino acids: CASSQDRGGGRQETQYF. As DNA, the CDR3 is TGTGCCAGCAGCCAAGACCGCGGCGGAGGCCGTCAAGAGACCCAGTACTTC.